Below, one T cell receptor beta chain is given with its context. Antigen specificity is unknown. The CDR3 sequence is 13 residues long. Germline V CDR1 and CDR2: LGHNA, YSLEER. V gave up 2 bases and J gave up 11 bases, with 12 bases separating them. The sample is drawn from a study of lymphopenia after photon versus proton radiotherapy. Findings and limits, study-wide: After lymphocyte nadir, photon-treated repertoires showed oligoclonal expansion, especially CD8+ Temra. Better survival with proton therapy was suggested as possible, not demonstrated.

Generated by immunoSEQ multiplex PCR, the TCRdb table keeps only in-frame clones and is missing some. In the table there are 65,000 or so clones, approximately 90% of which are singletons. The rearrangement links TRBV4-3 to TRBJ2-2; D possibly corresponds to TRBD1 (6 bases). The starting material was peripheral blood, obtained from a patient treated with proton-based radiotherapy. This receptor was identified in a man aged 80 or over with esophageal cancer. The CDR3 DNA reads TGCGCCAGCAGCCAACAGGGGACGGATGAGCTGTTTTTT. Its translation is CASSQQGTDELFF.